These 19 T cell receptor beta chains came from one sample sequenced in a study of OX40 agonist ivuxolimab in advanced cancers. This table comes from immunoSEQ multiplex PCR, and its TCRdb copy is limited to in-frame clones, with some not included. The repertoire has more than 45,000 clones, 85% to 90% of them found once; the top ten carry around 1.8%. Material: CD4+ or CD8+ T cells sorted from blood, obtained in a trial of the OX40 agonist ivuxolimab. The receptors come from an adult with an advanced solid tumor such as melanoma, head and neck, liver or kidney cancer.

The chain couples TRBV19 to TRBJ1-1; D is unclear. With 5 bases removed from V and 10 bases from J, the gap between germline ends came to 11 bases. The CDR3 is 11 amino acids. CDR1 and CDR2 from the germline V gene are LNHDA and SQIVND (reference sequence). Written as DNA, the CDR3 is TGTGCCAGTAGTTCCGGGGTGGGAGCTTTCTTT. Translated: CASSSGVGAFF.

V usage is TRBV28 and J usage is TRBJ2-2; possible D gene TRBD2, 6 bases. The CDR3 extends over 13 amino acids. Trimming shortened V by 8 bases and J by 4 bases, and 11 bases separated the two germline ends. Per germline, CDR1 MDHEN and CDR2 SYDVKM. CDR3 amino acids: CASSGGITGELFF. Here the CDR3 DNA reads TGTGCCAGCTCCGGGGGTATCACCGGGGAGCTGTTTTTT.

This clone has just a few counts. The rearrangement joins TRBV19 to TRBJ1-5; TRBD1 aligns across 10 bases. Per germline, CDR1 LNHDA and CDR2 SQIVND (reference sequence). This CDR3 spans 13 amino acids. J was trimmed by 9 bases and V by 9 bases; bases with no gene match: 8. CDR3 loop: CARGQGGGTPQHF. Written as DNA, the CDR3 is TGTGCCAGAGGACAGGGGGGAGGCACGCCCCAGCATTTT. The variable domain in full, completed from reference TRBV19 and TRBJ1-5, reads DGGITQSPKYLFRKEGQNVTLSCEQNLNHDAMYWYRQDPGQGLRLIYYSQIVNDFQKGDIAEGYSVSREKKESFPLTVTSAQKNPTAFYLCARGQGGGTPQHFGDGTRLSIL.

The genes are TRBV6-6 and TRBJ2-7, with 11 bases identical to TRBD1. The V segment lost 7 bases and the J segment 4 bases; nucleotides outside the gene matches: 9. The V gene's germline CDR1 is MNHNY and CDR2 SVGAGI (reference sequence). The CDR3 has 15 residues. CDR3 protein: CASTIGQGARYEQYF. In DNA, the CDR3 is TGTGCCAGCACAATAGGACAGGGGGCTAGGTACGAGCAGTACTTC.

This CDR3 is CSVEEGVRVRGGYTF. CDR3 sequence (DNA): TGCAGCGTTGAAGAGGGGGTTCGGGTACGAGGTGGCTACACCTTC. The chain uses TRBV29-1 and TRBJ1-2, with D maybe TRBD1 (5 bases). Deletions cut 0 bases from V and 7 bases from J, with 18 bases between. CDR3 length: 15 residues. Germline lookup yields CDR1 SQVTM and CDR2 ANQGSEA.

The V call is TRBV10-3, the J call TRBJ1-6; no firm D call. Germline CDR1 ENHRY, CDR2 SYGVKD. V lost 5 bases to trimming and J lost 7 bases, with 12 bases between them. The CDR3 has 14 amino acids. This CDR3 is CAISPGLENSPLHF. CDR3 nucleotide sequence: TGTGCCATCAGTCCGGGATTGGAGAATTCACCCCTCCACTTT.

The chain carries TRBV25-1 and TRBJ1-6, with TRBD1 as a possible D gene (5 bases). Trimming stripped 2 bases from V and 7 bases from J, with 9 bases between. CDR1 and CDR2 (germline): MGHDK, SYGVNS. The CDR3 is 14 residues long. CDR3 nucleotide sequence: TGTGCCAGCAGTGAAGGGGGGAAGAATTCACCCCTCCACTTT. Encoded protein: CASSEGGKNSPLHF.

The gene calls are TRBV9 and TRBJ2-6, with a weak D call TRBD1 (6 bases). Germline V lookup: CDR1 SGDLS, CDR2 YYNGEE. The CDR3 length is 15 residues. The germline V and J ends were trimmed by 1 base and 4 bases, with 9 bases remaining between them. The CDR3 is CASSVSGAGANVLTF. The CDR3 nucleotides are TGTGCCAGCAGCGTATCAGGGGCCGGGGCCAACGTCCTGACTTTC.

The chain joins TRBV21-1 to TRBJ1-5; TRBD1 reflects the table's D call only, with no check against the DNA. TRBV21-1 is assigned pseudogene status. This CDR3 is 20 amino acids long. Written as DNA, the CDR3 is TGTGCCAGCAGCAAAGTTCGCAGAAGGATGAACGGACAGCCTTATCAGCCCCAGCATTTT. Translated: CASSKVRRRMNGQPYQPQHF.

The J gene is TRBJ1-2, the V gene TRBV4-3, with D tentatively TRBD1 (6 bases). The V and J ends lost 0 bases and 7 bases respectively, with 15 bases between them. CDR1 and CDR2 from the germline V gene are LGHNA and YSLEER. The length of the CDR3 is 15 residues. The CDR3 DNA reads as TGCGCCAGCAGCCAAGATAAGCAGGGGATAGGTGGCTACACCTTC. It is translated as CASSQDKQGIGGYTF.

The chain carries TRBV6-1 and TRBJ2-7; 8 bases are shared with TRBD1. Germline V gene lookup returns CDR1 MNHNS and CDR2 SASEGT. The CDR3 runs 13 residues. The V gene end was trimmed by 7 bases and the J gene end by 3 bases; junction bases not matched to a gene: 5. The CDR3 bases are TGTGCCAGCACAGGGGGCGACCTCTACGAGCAGTACTTC. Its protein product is CASTGGDLYEQYF.

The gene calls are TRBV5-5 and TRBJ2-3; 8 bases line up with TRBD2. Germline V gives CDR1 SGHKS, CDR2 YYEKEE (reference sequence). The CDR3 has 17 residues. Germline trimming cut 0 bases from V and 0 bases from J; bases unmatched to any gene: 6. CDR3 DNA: TGTGCCAGCAGCTTGGGTATAGGCGGGGGGAGCACAGATACGCAGTATTTT. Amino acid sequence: CASSLGIGGGSTDTQYF.

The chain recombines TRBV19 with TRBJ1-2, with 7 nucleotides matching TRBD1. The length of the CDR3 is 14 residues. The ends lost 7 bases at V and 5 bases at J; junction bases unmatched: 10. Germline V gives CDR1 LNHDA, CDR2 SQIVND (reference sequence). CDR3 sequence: CASTPQGNGYGYTF. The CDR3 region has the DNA TGTGCCAGTACTCCACAGGGGAACGGTTATGGCTACACCTTC.

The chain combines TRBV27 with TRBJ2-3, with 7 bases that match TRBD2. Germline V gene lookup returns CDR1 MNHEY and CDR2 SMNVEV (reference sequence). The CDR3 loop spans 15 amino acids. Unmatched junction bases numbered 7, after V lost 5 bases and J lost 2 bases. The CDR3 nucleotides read TGTGCCAGCAGTATGCTAGCGGACTCCACAGATACGCAGTATTTT. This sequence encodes CASSMLADSTDTQYF.

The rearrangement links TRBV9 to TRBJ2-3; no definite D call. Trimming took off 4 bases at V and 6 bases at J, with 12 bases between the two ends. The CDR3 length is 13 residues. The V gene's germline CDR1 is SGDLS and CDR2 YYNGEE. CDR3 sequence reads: CASSPLARDTQYF. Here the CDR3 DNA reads TGTGCCAGCAGCCCCCTCGCGCGTGATACGCAGTATTTT.

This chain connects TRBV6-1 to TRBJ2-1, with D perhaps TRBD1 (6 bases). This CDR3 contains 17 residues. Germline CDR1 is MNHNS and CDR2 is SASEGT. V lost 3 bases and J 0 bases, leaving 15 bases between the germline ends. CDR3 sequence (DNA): TGTGCCAGCAGTGACTTGTGGGGGCCGACCTCCTACAATGAGCAGTTCTTC. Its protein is CASSDLWGPTSYNEQFF.

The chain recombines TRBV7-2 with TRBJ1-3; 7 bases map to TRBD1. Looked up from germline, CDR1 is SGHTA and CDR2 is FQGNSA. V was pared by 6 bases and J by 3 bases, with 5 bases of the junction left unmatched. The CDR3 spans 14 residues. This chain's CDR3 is CASRTGTDGNTIYF. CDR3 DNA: TGTGCCAGCAGAACCGGGACAGATGGAAACACCATATATTTT.

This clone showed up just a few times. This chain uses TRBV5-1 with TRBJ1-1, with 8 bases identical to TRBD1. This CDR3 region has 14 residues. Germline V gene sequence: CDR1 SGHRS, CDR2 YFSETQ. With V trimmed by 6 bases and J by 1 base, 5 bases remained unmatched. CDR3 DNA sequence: TGCGCCAGCATTCAAGGGACAGGGAACACTGAAGCTTTCTTT. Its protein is CASIQGTGNTEAFF.

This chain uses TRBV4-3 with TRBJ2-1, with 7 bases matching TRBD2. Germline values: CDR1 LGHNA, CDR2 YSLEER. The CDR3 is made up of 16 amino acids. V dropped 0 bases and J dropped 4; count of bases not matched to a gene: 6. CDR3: CASSQEGGSHYNEQFF. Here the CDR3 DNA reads TGCGCCAGCAGCCAAGAAGGCGGGAGCCATTACAATGAGCAGTTCTTC.